This T cell receptor beta chain was recorded in a study of blood T cell repertoires in COVID-19. Study details: Sources were T cells, B-cell-depleted T cells, or PBMCs; the material itself was cDNA or gDNA.

Clones were sequenced by immunoSEQ multiplex PCR, and TCRdb holds only the in-frame ones, with some missing. This table holds about 180,000 clones, roughly 78% found once. The clonotype was recovered from a man in his 70s with active or convalescent COVID-19. What was sequenced was peripheral blood.

The CDR3 sequence is CASSIRGQEETQYF. CDR3 DNA: TGTGCCAGTAGTATTAGGGGACAGGAAGAGACCCAGTACTTC. The rearrangement uses TRBV19 and TRBJ2-5; 8 bases map to TRBD1. The CDR3 covers 14 residues. The trim removed 3 bases at V and 3 bases at J, leaving 3 bases unmatched. Germline values: CDR1 LNHDA, CDR2 SQIVND (reference sequence).